The next 28 T cell receptor beta chains were all read from a single sample in a study of cytomegalovirus exposure and HLA in healthy donors. The primer mix had 60 Vbeta and 13 Jbeta primers. TCRdb keeps only in-frame clones here, not all; method: immunoSEQ multiplex PCR. The data contain roughly 120,000 clones, around 80% of them singletons. What was sequenced was PBMCs. All receptors come from a woman younger than 35 in good health and CMV-seronegative.

This clone was detected a few times. The V gene is TRBV14, the J gene TRBJ1-1; no reliable D call. The CDR3 extends over 18 amino acids. The germline V gene has CDR1 SGHDN and CDR2 FVKESK. The V and J ends lost 0 bases and 1 base respectively, with 18 bases between them. The CDR3 DNA reads as TGTGCCAGCAGCCAAGAACTAGGGATTCCCTTCGGGAACACTGAAGCTTTCTTT. Protein: CASSQELGIPFGNTEAFF. The variable domain in full, with the rest retrieved from reference TRBV14 and TRBJ1-1, is EAGVTQFPSHSVIEKGQTVTLRCDPISGHDNLYWYRRVMGKEIKFLLHFVKESKQDESGMPNNRFLAERTGGTYSTLKVQPAELEDSGVYFCASSQELGIPFGNTEAFFGQGTRLTVV.

This chain uses TRBV19 with TRBJ1-1; 7 bases align to TRBD1. V trimming: 3 bases; J trimming: 4 bases; junction bases outside the gene matches: 14. This CDR3 contains 17 residues. From germline, CDR1 is LNHDA and CDR2 SQIVND (reference sequence). CDR3 nucleotide sequence: TGTGCCAGTAGTATCCTGAACCCTTCAGGGGGGTCCACTGAAGCTTTCTTT. It codes for CASSILNPSGGSTEAFF.

The chain is built from TRBV18 and TRBJ2-5; perhaps TRBD1 as D (6 bases). Germline lookup yields CDR1 KGHSH and CDR2 LQKENI. V lost 0 bases and J lost 3, with 11 bases in between. This CDR3 comprises 15 residues. The DNA for the CDR3 is TGTGCCAGCTCACCACCATCAGGGGCGAAAGAGACCCAGTACTTC. Translated: CASSPPSGAKETQYF.

The chain joins TRBV7-2 to TRBJ1-1; maybe TRBD1 (6 bases). Germline V gene data show CDR1 as SGHTA and CDR2 as FQGNSA. The V end lost 5 bases, the J end lost 2 bases, and 18 bases lay between the germline ends. The CDR3 totals 16 residues. CDR3 protein: CASSMVPTGANTEAFF. In DNA form, the CDR3 reads TGTGCCAGCAGCATGGTACCGACAGGCGCAAACACTGAAGCTTTCTTT.

V usage is TRBV18 and J usage is TRBJ2-7, with 12 bases aligning to TRBD2. Germline CDR1 KGHSH, CDR2 LQKENI. This CDR3 comprises 14 residues. V shed 4 bases and J 4 bases; nucleotides not matched to a gene: 2. The CDR3 DNA sequence: TGTGCCAGCTCACTCGGACTAGCGGGATACGAGCAGTACTTC. Translating gives CASSLGLAGYEQYF.

The gene calls are TRBV19 and TRBJ1-4; perhaps TRBD1 as D (5 bases). V was trimmed by 5 bases and J by 12 bases, leaving 13 bases between them. The CDR3 loop spans 12 amino acids. The germline V gene encodes CDR1 LNHDA and CDR2 SQIVND (reference sequence). The CDR3 coding sequence is TGTGCCAGTAGTGCCTCAGGGTCGCAACTGTTTTTT. This translates into CASSASGSQLFF.

The rearrangement links TRBV5-6 to TRBJ2-3, with TRBD2 matching over 8 bases. Looked up from germline, CDR1 is SGHDT and CDR2 is YYEEEE. With V trimmed by 3 bases and J by 2 bases, 8 bases remained unmatched. The CDR3 has 16 amino acids. The DNA for the CDR3 is TGTGCCAGCAGCTCGGGGGGGCAGGGATTCACAGATACGCAGTATTTT. Translated, it gives CASSSGGQGFTDTQYF.

A remark on this clone: The junction departs from the called germline gene at one end, perhaps through a read error. This chain connects TRBV5-1 to TRBJ2-6; D possibly corresponds to TRBD2 (6 bases). The CDR3 runs to 14 residues. Germline CDR1 and CDR2: SGHRS and YFSETQ. This CDR3 reads CASSGGSGANGLTF. CDR3 bases: TGCGCCAGCAGCGGAGGGTCTGGGGCCAACGGCCTGACTTTC.

The chain couples TRBV5-6 to TRBJ2-1; perhaps TRBD2 as D (5 bases). V lost 2 bases and J lost 8, with 11 bases in between. CDR3 length equals 13 residues. CDR1 is SGHDT and CDR2 is YYEEEE in the germline V gene. The CDR3 DNA sequence: TGTGCCAGCAGCTTTAGCGATAGGGATGAGCAGTTCTTC. It encodes CASSFSDRDEQFF.

This sequence joins TRBV6-5 and TRBJ1-1, with D maybe TRBD1 (6 bases). There are 13 residues in the CDR3. Trimming took off 0 bases at V and 5 bases at J, with 7 bases between the two ends. CDR1 MNHEY and CDR2 SVGAGI come from the germline V gene. DNA of the CDR3: TGTGCCAGCAGTTACTCGAGGGGGACTGAAGCTTTCTTT. The encoded protein is CASSYSRGTEAFF.

J is TRBJ2-5 and V is TRBV25-1; 7 bases line up with TRBD1. From germline, CDR1 is MGHDK and CDR2 SYGVNS. J gave up 4 bases and V 5 bases, and 10 bases lay outside the gene matches. CDR3 length: 15 amino acids. CDR3 sequence: CASSSPTGARETQYF. The CDR3 nucleotides are TGTGCCAGCAGTTCTCCTACAGGGGCAAGAGAGACCCAGTACTTC.

This clone occurred a few times. The J gene is TRBJ1-4, the V gene TRBV7-6; maybe TRBD1 (5 bases). Looked up from germline, CDR1 is SGHVS and CDR2 is FNYEAQ. The V end lost 5 bases, the J end lost 1 base, and 11 bases lay between the germline ends. This CDR3 is 15 amino acids long. In nucleotides, the CDR3 is TGTGCCAGCAGCCCAGACGGGGGAACTAATGAAAAACTGTTTTTT. This translates into CASSPDGGTNEKLFF.

This clone has just one count. A junction end diverges from the germline sequence, so it may reflect a read error. The chain links TRBV7-7 to TRBJ1-4; TRBD1 agrees at 7 bases. Per germline, CDR1 SSHAT and CDR2 FNYEAQ (reference sequence). The CDR3 sequence is 13 residues long. The CDR3 loop reads CASSPAQGEKLFF. The CDR3 DNA sequence: TGTGCTAGCAGCCCTGCACAGGGGGAAAAACTGTTTTTT.

This clone is a singleton in its sample. The rearrangement links TRBV6-4 to TRBJ1-4; perhaps TRBD1 as D (5 bases). The CDR3 is 15 residues long. V was pared by 3 bases and J by 7 bases, with 15 bases between. The germline V gene has CDR1 MRHNA and CDR2 SNTAGT. The CDR3 DNA reads TGTGCCAGCAGTGAAAAAGGGTTTAGGGGTGAAAAACTGTTTTTT. It specifies CASSEKGFRGEKLFF.

The chain combines TRBV27 with TRBJ1-5; TRBD1 aligns across 10 bases. The germline V gene encodes CDR1 MNHEY and CDR2 SMNVEV (reference sequence). This CDR3 is 14 amino acids long. V shed 5 bases, J shed 6 bases, and the junction held 4 bases outside the gene matches. Here the CDR3 DNA reads TGTGCCAGCAGTCGGGACAGGGGTATTCAGCCCCAGCATTTT. Its translation is CASSRDRGIQPQHF.

The chain employs TRBV7-9 and TRBJ2-1, with 7 bases matching TRBD2. J lost 6 bases, V lost 3 bases, and 8 bases had no gene match. CDR3 length: 15 amino acids. CDR1 and CDR2 (germline): SEHNR, FQNEAQ (reference sequence). The chain's CDR3 is CASSFMVGGTNEQFF. The CDR3 bases are TGTGCCAGCAGCTTCATGGTGGGAGGGACCAATGAGCAGTTCTTC.

This sequence joins TRBV6-1 and TRBJ2-5; TRBD2 aligns across 13 bases. The DNA end lines up better with TRBJ2-7; the J call may be wrong. The length of the CDR3 is 15 residues. Germline loops: CDR1 MNHNS, CDR2 SASEGT. In DNA form, the CDR3 reads TGTGCCAGCAGTTGGACTAGCGGGAGCTCCTACGAGCAGTACTTC. The encoded protein is CASSWTSGSSYEQYF.

The chain links TRBV19 to TRBJ2-3; possibly TRBD2 for D (6 bases). The CDR3 is made up of 15 amino acids. Trimming cost V 3 bases and J 0 bases, with 10 bases left between them. Germline loops: CDR1 LNHDA, CDR2 SQIVND (reference sequence). DNA for the CDR3: TGTGCCAGTAGTATCAAGGGGACTAGCACAGATACGCAGTATTTT. It yields the protein CASSIKGTSTDTQYF.

The rearrangement uses TRBV11-2 and TRBJ2-5, with 9 bases aligning to TRBD2. CDR3 length: 15 amino acids. Trimming took 5 bases from V and 5 from J; bases not matched to a gene: 9. The germline V gene has CDR1 SGHAT and CDR2 FQNNGV. The CDR3 is CASSPGLAPPETQYF. CDR3 sequence (DNA): TGTGCCAGCAGCCCCGGACTAGCGCCCCCGGAGACCCAGTACTTC.

This rearrangement joins TRBV4-2 to TRBJ2-2, with TRBD2 matching 10 bases. The V and J ends lost 0 bases and 6 bases, in that order; junction bases with no gene match: 7. CDR1 and CDR2 (germline): LGHNA, YNFKEQ. CDR3 length: 17 residues. The chain's CDR3 is CASSQDPSGGAAGELFF. The CDR3 DNA sequence: TGTGCCAGCAGCCAAGATCCGAGCGGGGGGGCCGCCGGGGAGCTGTTTTTT.

The CDR3 loop is CASSLDSGRRTDTQYF. CDR3 DNA sequence: TGCGCCAGCAGCCTGGACTCGGGGAGGCGCACAGATACGCAGTATTTT. V gene TRBV5-1 combines with J gene TRBJ2-3; perhaps TRBD2 as D (6 bases). V gave up 4 bases and J gave up 1 base, with 16 bases separating them. Germline CDR1 SGHRS, CDR2 YFSETQ. The CDR3 consists of 16 residues. Full variable domain (remainder filled in from reference TRBV5-1 and TRBJ2-3): KAGVTQTPRYLIKTRGQQVTLSCSPISGHRSVSWYQQTPGQGLQFLFEYFSETQRNKGNFPGRFSGRQFSNSRSEMNVSTLELGDSALYLCASSLDSGRRTDTQYFGPGTRLTVL.

The chain is built from TRBV21-1 and TRBJ2-5; the table's D call of TRBD1 was not tested on the DNA. TRBJ2-7 explains the end of the DNA better; the J call may be wrong. TRBV21-1 represents a pseudogene. This CDR3 is 15 amino acids long. The CDR3 nucleotides are TGTGCCAGCTACCGATACGGGACACGGTTCTACGAGCAGTACTTC. Its protein is CASYRYGTRFYEQYF.

This chain uses TRBV6-5 with TRBJ1-1; D is uncertain. The germline V and J ends were trimmed by 2 bases and 3 bases, with 7 bases remaining between them. CDR1 and CDR2 from the germline V gene are MNHEY and SVGAGI. This CDR3 has 13 amino acids. The CDR3 spells CASSYRDYTEAFF. The CDR3 DNA follows: TGTGCCAGCAGTTACAGAGACTACACTGAAGCTTTCTTT.

The V call is TRBV5-1, the J call TRBJ2-5, with TRBD2 matching 8 bases. The ends lost 4 bases at V and 6 bases at J; junction bases unmatched: 8. Germline CDR1 reads SGHRS; CDR2 reads YFSETQ. CDR3 length: 14 amino acids. In nucleotides, the CDR3 is TGCGCCAGCAGCCGGGGGGGAGCGGAGAAGACCCAGTACTTC. Its protein is CASSRGGAEKTQYF. Full variable domain (outside the CDR3, taken from reference TRBV5-1 and TRBJ2-5): KAGVTQTPRYLIKTRGQQVTLSCSPISGHRSVSWYQQTPGQGLQFLFEYFSETQRNKGNFPGRFSGRQFSNSRSEMNVSTLELGDSALYLCASSRGGAEKTQYFGPGTRLLVL.

This clone was seen a handful of times. J is TRBJ2-5 and V is TRBV5-1; 7 bases fit TRBD1. Germline trimming cut 2 bases from V and 0 bases from J; bases unmatched to any gene: 1. The CDR3 spans 14 residues. CDR1 is SGHRS and CDR2 is YFSETQ in the germline V gene. The DNA of the CDR3 is TGCGCCAGCAGCTTACAGGGGAACCAAGAGACCCAGTACTTC. Protein product: CASSLQGNQETQYF.

V and J are TRBV19 and TRBJ1-6; D perhaps matches TRBD1 (6 bases). Germline V CDR1 and CDR2: LNHDA, SQIVND (reference sequence). V was trimmed by 5 bases and J by 10 bases, leaving 12 bases between them. The length of the CDR3 is 13 residues. CDR3 sequence: CASSQGRGSPLHF. The CDR3 bases are TGTGCCAGTAGTCAGGGGAGAGGATCACCCCTCCACTTT.

The chain links TRBV7-6 to TRBJ2-3; perhaps TRBD2 as D (7 bases). Germline V gene data show CDR1 as SGHVS and CDR2 as FNYEAQ. The CDR3 has 15 amino acids. Trimming took off 9 bases at V and 0 bases at J, with 16 bases between the two ends. In DNA, the CDR3 is TGTGCCAGTTCCCCGGGGGGCTCCAGCACAGATACGCAGTATTTT. Translation gives CASSPGGSSTDTQYF.

The rearrangement uses TRBV11-3 and TRBJ1-1; TRBD1 matches 9 bases. CDR3 length equals 15 residues. Germline CDR1 is SGHNT and CDR2 is YENEEA. The J segment lost 3 bases and the V segment lost 0 bases, leaving 2 bases of the junction unmatched. CDR3 amino acids: CASSLDGTGYTEAFF. CDR3 DNA: TGTGCCAGCAGCTTAGATGGGACAGGGTACACTGAAGCTTTCTTT.